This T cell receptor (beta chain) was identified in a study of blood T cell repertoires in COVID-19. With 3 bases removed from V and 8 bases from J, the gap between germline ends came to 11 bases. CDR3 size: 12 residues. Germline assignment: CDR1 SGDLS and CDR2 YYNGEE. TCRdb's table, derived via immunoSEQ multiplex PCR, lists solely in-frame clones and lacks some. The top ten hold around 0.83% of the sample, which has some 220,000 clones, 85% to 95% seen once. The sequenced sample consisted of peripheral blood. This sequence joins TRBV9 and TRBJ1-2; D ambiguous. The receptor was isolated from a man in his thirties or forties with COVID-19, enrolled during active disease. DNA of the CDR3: TGTGCCAGCAGCGAGAGTTGGAGGGGCTACACCTTC. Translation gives CASSESWRGYTF.